Listed below are T cell receptor beta chains from one sample, sequenced in a study of T-cell reconstitution after alpha-beta-depleted transplantation in children. Each CDR3 protein gets one entry after TCRdb re-called the PCR reads with MiXCR. Of 450,000 to 600,000 distinct CDR3 sequences listed, roughly 13% were seen once; the top ten hold 2.2%. This specimen was PBMCs, mostly from graft donor cells, taken 360 days after TCRalphabeta/CD19-depleted stem cell transplant. These TCRs come from a male patient younger than 18 who had a stem cell transplant for acute myeloid leukemia, so the T cells may come from the graft donor. CDR3s include the opening cysteine and the closing phenylalanine or tryptophan. D genes are given only for firm matches. Part of the rows lack a size; the others show once, few, many or a class for expanded clones.

CDR3 DNA: TGTGCCAGCAGCACGAGACTAGCGCGGGAAAACTACGAGCAGTACTTC
CDR3 protein: CASSTRLARENYEQYF
clone size: .
J gene: TRBJ2-7
D gene: TRBD2
V gene: TRBV7-8

CDR3 DNA: TGTGCCAGCAGCTCCCCTCCAAGCTCCTACAATGAGCAGTTCTTC
CDR3 protein: CASSSPPSSYNEQFF
clone size: .
J gene: TRBJ2-1
D gene: .
V gene: TRBV7-3

CDR3 DNA: TGTGCCAGCAGCTTACTAGGACTAGATACGCAGTATTTT
CDR3 protein: CASSLLGLDTQYF
clone size: .
J gene: TRBJ2-3
D gene: .
V gene: TRBV7-8

CDR3 DNA: TGTGCCTGGAGTGCCCTTCCAAGCTCCTACAATGAGCAGTTCTTC
CDR3 protein: CAWSALPSSYNEQFF
clone size: .
J gene: TRBJ2-1
D gene: .
V gene: TRBV30

CDR3 DNA: TGTGCCAGCAGCACCTTAGAAGTCCATGAGCAGTTCTTC
CDR3 protein: CASSTLEVHEQFF
clone size: few
J gene: TRBJ2-1
D gene: .
V gene: TRBV3-1

CDR3 DNA: TGCGCCAGTTGGAGGGACAGCCACACCACCGGGGAGCTGTTTTTT
CDR3 protein: CASWRDSHTTGELFF
clone size: many
J gene: TRBJ2-2
D gene: .
V gene: TRBV5-1

CDR3 DNA: TGCAGTGCTCGTTCTAGCGGACCGAACACCGGGGAGCTGTTTTTT
CDR3 protein: CSARSSGPNTGELFF
clone size: few
J gene: TRBJ2-2
D gene: TRBD2
V gene: TRBV20-1

CDR3 DNA: TGTGGGGTCCTTAAGGGACCTTTAGGGGAGACCCAGTACTTC
CDR3 protein: CGVLKGPLGETQYF
clone size: .
J gene: TRBJ2-5
D gene: .
V gene: TRBV6-1

CDR3 DNA: TGTGCCAGCAGCTTACAGCGGGTCCCCAATGAGCAGTTCTTC
CDR3 protein: CASSLQRVPNEQFF
clone size: many
J gene: TRBJ2-1
D gene: .
V gene: TRBV7-2

CDR3 DNA: TGTGCCAGCAGCTTAGCGCGTCGAGCGGGAAGCTCCTACGAGCAGTACTTC
CDR3 protein: CASSLARRAGSSYEQYF
clone size: .
J gene: TRBJ2-7
D gene: TRBD2
V gene: TRBV7-2

CDR3 DNA: TGTGCCAGCAGCGCCAGGGGGACGACAAACACCGGGGAGCTGTTTTTT
CDR3 protein: CASSARGTTNTGELFF
clone size: many
J gene: TRBJ2-2
D gene: TRBD1
V gene: TRBV9

CDR3 DNA: TGTGCCAGCGGATTATCTGGACTAGCCGAGCAGTACTTC
CDR3 protein: CASGLSGLAEQYF
clone size: few
J gene: TRBJ2-7
D gene: TRBD2
V gene: TRBV28

CDR3 DNA: TGCAGTGCTCCTCGACTAGCGTGGCACGAGCAGTACTTC
CDR3 protein: CSAPRLAWHEQYF
clone size: few
J gene: TRBJ2-7
D gene: TRBD2
V gene: TRBV20-1

CDR3 DNA: TGCAGTGCCAGTAACCCCCCTGTCTACGAGCAGTACTTC
CDR3 protein: CSASNPPVYEQYF
clone size: .
J gene: TRBJ2-7
D gene: .
V gene: TRBV20-1

CDR3 DNA: TGTGCCAGCAGCCAAGGGGCCGCCGGACTAGCGGGAGGGATCTTGGATTTT
CDR3 protein: CASSQGAAGLAGGILDF
clone size: .
J gene: TRBJ2-3
D gene: TRBD2
V gene: TRBV3-1

CDR3 DNA: TGTGCCAGCAGCCGGGTGACAGGGCTTATCCCCTACGAGCAGTACTTC
CDR3 protein: CASSRVTGLIPYEQYF
clone size: few
J gene: TRBJ2-7
D gene: TRBD1
V gene: TRBV6-5

CDR3 DNA: TGTGCCAGCAGCCCTGACGGGATGGGCAATGAGCAGTTCTTC
CDR3 protein: CASSPDGMGNEQFF
clone size: few
J gene: TRBJ2-1
D gene: .
V gene: TRBV11-3

CDR3 DNA: TGTGCCAGCAGTCCGCTCGGACCTCACAGGAGCTCCTACGAGCAGTACTTC
CDR3 protein: CASSPLGPHRSSYEQYF
clone size: few
J gene: TRBJ2-7
D gene: .
V gene: TRBV28

CDR3 DNA: TGTGCCAGCAGTTACGGGACTAGGGGTTTGGCGAACACCGGGGAGCTGTTTTTT
CDR3 protein: CASSYGTRGLANTGELFF
clone size: .
J gene: TRBJ2-2
D gene: TRBD2
V gene: TRBV6-5

CDR3 DNA: TGCGCCAGCAGCCACGATGGGGATCGACTAGTCTACAATGAGCAGTTCTTC
CDR3 protein: CASSHDGDRLVYNEQFF
clone size: .
J gene: TRBJ2-1
D gene: .
V gene: TRBV4-1

CDR3 DNA: TGTGCCAGCAGCTTAGAATGGGGCAATGAGCAGTTCTTC
CDR3 protein: CASSLEWGNEQFF
clone size: .
J gene: TRBJ2-1
D gene: .
V gene: TRBV7-2

CDR3 DNA: TGTGCCAGCAGCTTAAACAACTACGAGCAGTACTTC
CDR3 protein: CASSLNNYEQYF
clone size: few
J gene: TRBJ2-7
D gene: .
V gene: TRBV7-9

CDR3 DNA: TGTGCCTGCCCTCTCCCAGAACTAGCGGGGAGTAATGAGCAGTTCTTC
CDR3 protein: CACPLPELAGSNEQFF
clone size: .
J gene: TRBJ2-1
D gene: TRBD2
V gene: TRBV30

CDR3 DNA: TGTGCCAGCAGCTTAGTGTCTTTAGGATCAGATACGCAGTATTTT
CDR3 protein: CASSLVSLGSDTQYF
clone size: .
J gene: TRBJ2-3
D gene: .
V gene: TRBV7-2

CDR3 DNA: TGTGCCAGCAGTTCCCGGACAGGGTCCTTAAGCTCCTACAATGAGCAGTTCTTC
CDR3 protein: CASSSRTGSLSSYNEQFF
clone size: few
J gene: TRBJ2-1
D gene: TRBD1
V gene: TRBV7-3

CDR3 DNA: TGTGCCAGCAGCTTACCCCGGGACGGTGATAGCAATCAGCCCCAGCATTTT
CDR3 protein: CASSLPRDGDSNQPQHF
clone size: few
J gene: TRBJ1-5
D gene: .
V gene: TRBV7-2

CDR3 DNA: TGTGCCAGCAGTGAGGTTGGCGGCGCGGGGGCTGAGCAGTTCTTC
CDR3 protein: CASSEVGGAGAEQFF
clone size: .
J gene: TRBJ2-1
D gene: .
V gene: TRBV6-4

CDR3 DNA: TGTGCCACCAGTGATACAGGGTTGGAGACCCAGTACTTC
CDR3 protein: CATSDTGLETQYF
clone size: few
J gene: TRBJ2-5
D gene: .
V gene: TRBV24-1

CDR3 DNA: TGTGCCAGCAGCTTTACCTGCGGGGGGCCCTCCTACAATGAGCAGTTCTTC
CDR3 protein: CASSFTCGGPSYNEQFF
clone size: few
J gene: TRBJ2-1
D gene: .
V gene: TRBV21-1

CDR3 DNA: TGTGCCAGCAGTGACCGGGACAGGGTCTCCGCTGGGGCCAACGTCCTGACTTTC
CDR3 protein: CASSDRDRVSAGANVLTF
clone size: .
J gene: TRBJ2-6
D gene: TRBD1
V gene: TRBV12-3/TRBV12-4

CDR3 DNA: TGTGCCACCAGTGATTTTGCGGGGGGCGCATGGGTCACCGGGGAGCTGTTTTTT
CDR3 protein: CATSDFAGGAWVTGELFF
clone size: few
J gene: TRBJ2-2
D gene: TRBD2
V gene: TRBV24-1

CDR3 DNA: TGCAGTGCCTACCCGGGACTAGCGGGAGGACAAACCGGGGAGCTGTTTTTT
CDR3 protein: CSAYPGLAGGQTGELFF
clone size: few
J gene: TRBJ2-2
D gene: TRBD2
V gene: TRBV20-1

CDR3 DNA: TGTGCCAGCAGTACCGGGACAGGGGGCGCGGATACGCAGTATTTT
CDR3 protein: CASSTGTGGADTQYF
clone size: many
J gene: TRBJ2-3
D gene: TRBD1
V gene: TRBV12-3/TRBV12-4

CDR3 DNA: TGTGCCAGCTCAGGGTGGGTGAACCAGCCCCAGCATTTT
CDR3 protein: CASSGWVNQPQHF
clone size: .
J gene: TRBJ1-5
D gene: .
V gene: TRBV7-2

CDR3 DNA: TGTGCCAGCAGTTTACTAGCGCCTCACTACGAGCAGTACTTC
CDR3 protein: CASSLLAPHYEQYF
clone size: few
J gene: TRBJ2-7
D gene: .
V gene: TRBV28

CDR3 DNA: TGTGCCAGCAGCCTCGAGCTCGCCTCTGGAAACACCATATATTTT
CDR3 protein: CASSLELASGNTIYF
clone size: few
J gene: TRBJ1-3
D gene: .
V gene: TRBV7-2

CDR3 DNA: TGTGCCAGCAGTTTATCGATAGGACTAGCGTTAGATACGCAGTATTTT
CDR3 protein: CASSLSIGLALDTQYF
clone size: .
J gene: TRBJ2-3
D gene: TRBD2
V gene: TRBV27

CDR3 DNA: TGTGCCAGCAAAGAGGGACAGGGGAAAACCGGGGAGCTGTTTTTT
CDR3 protein: CASKEGQGKTGELFF
clone size: many
J gene: TRBJ2-2
D gene: TRBD1
V gene: TRBV28

CDR3 DNA: TGTGCCAGCAGCTTAGGTTCTCCCCTAGGTGAAAAACTGTTTTTT
CDR3 protein: CASSLGSPLGEKLFF
clone size: few
J gene: TRBJ1-4
D gene: .
V gene: TRBV7-9

CDR3 DNA: TGTGCCATCATGAGGGGGGTTTCCTACGAGCAGTACTTC
CDR3 protein: CAIMRGVSYEQYF
clone size: many
J gene: TRBJ2-7
D gene: .
V gene: TRBV10-3

CDR3 DNA: TGTGCCAGCAGTTTATGGACTAGCGGGCCCTACGAGCAGTACTTC
CDR3 protein: CASSLWTSGPYEQYF
clone size: few
J gene: TRBJ2-7
D gene: TRBD2
V gene: TRBV28

CDR3 DNA: TGTGCCAGTAGTACGTCCTTAGCGGGCGAGCAGTACTTC
CDR3 protein: CASSTSLAGEQYF
clone size: .
J gene: TRBJ2-7
D gene: TRBD2
V gene: TRBV19

CDR3 DNA: TGTGCCAGCAGTTACTCCCGGGACGGAGGAAACACCATATATTTT
CDR3 protein: CASSYSRDGGNTIYF
clone size: .
J gene: TRBJ1-3
D gene: .
V gene: TRBV6-2/TRBV6-3

CDR3 DNA: TGCGCCAGCAGCTTTCGATTCTTGGGGACCCAGTACTTC
CDR3 protein: CASSFRFLGTQYF
clone size: .
J gene: TRBJ2-5
D gene: .
V gene: TRBV5-1

CDR3 DNA: TGTGCCAGCAGCTTAGAGATGGTAAAGTCCTACGAGCAGTACTTC
CDR3 protein: CASSLEMVKSYEQYF
clone size: many
J gene: TRBJ2-7
D gene: .
V gene: TRBV7-2

CDR3 DNA: TGTGCCTGGAGTGTAGAGGCAGGGACTATCTACAATGAGCAGTTCTTC
CDR3 protein: CAWSVEAGTIYNEQFF
clone size: .
J gene: TRBJ2-1
D gene: TRBD2
V gene: TRBV30

CDR3 DNA: TGTGCCTGGAGTGTCCACCATGGACAGGGAACCGGGGAGCTGTTTTTT
CDR3 protein: CAWSVHHGQGTGELFF
clone size: few
J gene: TRBJ2-2
D gene: TRBD1
V gene: TRBV30

CDR3 DNA: TGTGCCAGCAGTTACTTATCGGGAGGCTTGTGGACCGGGGAGCTGTTTTTT
CDR3 protein: CASSYLSGGLWTGELFF
clone size: .
J gene: TRBJ2-2
D gene: TRBD2
V gene: TRBV6-2/TRBV6-3

CDR3 DNA: TGTGCCAGCAGCTTATTCGACCCGAGGGAGACCCAGTACTTC
CDR3 protein: CASSLFDPRETQYF
clone size: .
J gene: TRBJ2-5
D gene: .
V gene: TRBV7-2

CDR3 DNA: TGTGCCAGTACCCGTTCGGAGGCCCCCTACGAGCAGTACTTC
CDR3 protein: CASTRSEAPYEQYF
clone size: many
J gene: TRBJ2-7
D gene: .
V gene: TRBV28

CDR3 DNA: TGCGCCAGCAGCATAGGACAGGGAATGGGCTCCTACAATGAGCAGTTCTTC
CDR3 protein: CASSIGQGMGSYNEQFF
clone size: many
J gene: TRBJ2-1
D gene: TRBD1
V gene: TRBV5-1

CDR3 DNA: TGTGCTAGCAGCTTAGGACCCCCTTTCGGCAGGGACCAAGAGACCCAGTACTTC
CDR3 protein: CASSLGPPFGRDQETQYF
clone size: .
J gene: TRBJ2-5
D gene: .
V gene: TRBV7-7

CDR3 DNA: TGCAGCGCCGAAAGTCCAGGGGGAAGTAGTCGCGAGCAGTACTTC
CDR3 protein: CSAESPGGSSREQYF
clone size: many
J gene: TRBJ2-7
D gene: TRBD1
V gene: TRBV29-1

CDR3 DNA: TGCAGTGCTAGAGATAAATTAAGCTCCTACGAGCAGTACTTC
CDR3 protein: CSARDKLSSYEQYF
clone size: few
J gene: TRBJ2-7
D gene: .
V gene: TRBV20-1

CDR3 DNA: TGTGCCAGCAGCTTACAGACTAGCCCAGATACGCAGTATTTT
CDR3 protein: CASSLQTSPDTQYF
clone size: .
J gene: TRBJ2-3
D gene: TRBD2
V gene: TRBV7-2

CDR3 DNA: TGTGCCAGCAGCCAGACGGGGGCAGACACAGATACGCAGTATTTT
CDR3 protein: CASSQTGADTDTQYF
clone size: .
J gene: TRBJ2-3
D gene: .
V gene: TRBV7-9

CDR3 DNA: TGTGCCAGCAGTCCGAGGGGCCTAGTTTCGGATACGCAGTATTTT
CDR3 protein: CASSPRGLVSDTQYF
clone size: many
J gene: TRBJ2-3
D gene: .
V gene: TRBV12-3/TRBV12-4

CDR3 DNA: TGCGCCAGCAGCCCGCATAGCGGGAATGTCCAAGAGACCCAGTACTTC
CDR3 protein: CASSPHSGNVQETQYF
clone size: few
J gene: TRBJ2-5
D gene: TRBD2
V gene: TRBV4-1

CDR3 DNA: TGCGCCAGCAGCTTGGTGGGGGATAATGAAAAACTGTTTTTT
CDR3 protein: CASSLVGDNEKLFF
clone size: few
J gene: TRBJ1-4
D gene: .
V gene: TRBV5-1